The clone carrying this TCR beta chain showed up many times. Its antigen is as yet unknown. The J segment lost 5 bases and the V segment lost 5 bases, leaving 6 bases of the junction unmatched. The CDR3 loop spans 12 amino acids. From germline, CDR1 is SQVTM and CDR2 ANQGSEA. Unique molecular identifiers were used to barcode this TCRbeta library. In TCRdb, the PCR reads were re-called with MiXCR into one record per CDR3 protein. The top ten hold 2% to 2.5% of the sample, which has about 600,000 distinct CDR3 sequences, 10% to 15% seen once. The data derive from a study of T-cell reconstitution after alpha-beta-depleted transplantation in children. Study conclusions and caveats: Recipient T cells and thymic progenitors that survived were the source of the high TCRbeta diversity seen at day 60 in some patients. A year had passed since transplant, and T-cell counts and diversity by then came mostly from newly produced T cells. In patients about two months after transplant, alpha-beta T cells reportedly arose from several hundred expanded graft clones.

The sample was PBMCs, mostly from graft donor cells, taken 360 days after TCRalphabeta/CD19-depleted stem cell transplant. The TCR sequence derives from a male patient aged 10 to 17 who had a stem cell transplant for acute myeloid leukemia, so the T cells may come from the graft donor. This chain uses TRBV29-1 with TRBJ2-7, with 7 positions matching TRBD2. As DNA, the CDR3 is TGCAGCGTTAGCGGGACGACCCACGAGCAGTACTTC. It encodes CSVSGTTHEQYF.